The TCR beta chain described here comes from a study of blood T cells in healthy people across ages. Turning to this clonotype: The antigen is undetermined.

Findings of the study overall: The study could not conclusively compare naive and antigen-experienced cells, given its unsorted PBMCs. Strong correlation linked observed beta diversity and percent naive T cells. A roughly linear age-dependent decrease characterized TCR beta diversity per million T cells.

Drawing of peripheral blood yielded roughly 10 milliliters from each donor. The CDR3 contains 17 residues. Through a sample-barcoded 5' primer and a J-beta primer mix, a second PCR was run for about 6 to 11 cycles. TCRdb reprocessed the 5' RACE reads via MiXCR and lists one record per CDR3 protein. The sample shows roughly 650,000 distinct CDR3 sequences, 32% of them seen only once. The chain couples TRBV21-1 to TRBJ2-5; the tabulated D call, TRBD1, remains unverified against the DNA. TRBV21-1 is reported as a pseudogene. Sequenced sample: blood. The sequence was obtained from a woman of 80 years or more in good health. In DNA form, the CDR3 reads TGTGCCAGCAGCAAAGCGCTTTGGGGGGCCCCATTAAATGAGCAGTACTTC. This sequence encodes CASSKALWGAPLNEQYF.